This T cell receptor beta chain was recovered during a study of blood T cell repertoires in COVID-19. Profiling relied on immunoSEQ multiplex PCR, and the TCRdb table lists in-frame clones only, not all of them. The sample has 150,000 to 200,000 clones, about three quarters seen once. V lost 3 bases and J lost 0; bases outside the gene matches: 6. This CDR3 spans 16 amino acids. In germline, CDR1 is MDHEN, CDR2 SYDVKM. Sequenced input: peripheral blood. The rearrangement links TRBV28 to TRBJ2-3, with TRBD1 matching 7 bases. The TCR sequence derives from a woman aged 80 or over with active or convalescent COVID-19. Written as DNA, the CDR3 is TGTGCCAGCAGTTTTGACCCGGGACAGAGCACAGATACGCAGTATTTT. Protein sequence: CASSFDPGQSTDTQYF.